This T cell receptor beta chain was sequenced during a study of tissue T cells after allogeneic stem cell transplantation (dated by TCRdb to between 2021 and 2022). Turning to the overall study: TCR beta repertoires were profiled across many tissues obtained from research autopsies of patients with and without GVHD, as well as in mouse models of GVHD. On the human side, the study was prospective and observational, with no blinding or randomization. Summary of the overall study and its limitations: Within patients, how anatomically similar tissues were was a major factor shaping TCR repertoire composition, regardless of disease or transplant status. The patient cohort was small and varied clinically, and sampling depth was recognized as a limitation. Blood and spleen T cells captured only a limited portion of the TCR repertoire detected in tissues, in both patients and mice. Not many T cell clones showed up in more than one patient, yet clustering based on motifs uncovered repertoire signatures that were shared across patients in a tissue-specific way. Which tissue TCRs were alloreactive or antigen-specific was not determined in the study, and some of the clones might have been host cells that persisted.

The method behind the library was the immunoSEQ multiplex PCR assay. Adaptive Biotechnologies performed the TCRbeta CDR3 sequencing at survey depth and reported CDR3 sequences, V/J genes, productive frequency and template counts. TCR beta CDR3 regions were amplified from genomic DNA instead of RNA. In the original analysis: Pairwise repertoire overlap between tissues was quantified with Jensen-Shannon divergence, where 1 means complete divergence and 0 identical. Tissues were clustered by single-linkage agglomerative hierarchical clustering of pairwise JSD values and displayed as dendrograms. GLIPH2 was run on all patient samples with simulation_depth 1000, kmer_min_depth 3, cdr3_length_cutoff 8, keeping groups with more than two unique CDR3s. A standardized tissue-overlap score was generated by extrapolating Jaccard GLIPH-group overlap across patients to a standard repertoire size of 1000 clones. Linear mixed-effect models, with tissue as a fixed effect and individual as a random effect, were used to test how diversity related to clinical or experimental variables. In its TCRdb copy, this immuneACCESS table keeps in-frame sequences only and misses some clones. Where compared with another copy, unresolved V genes explain less than half of these, and the others have no known cause. V, J and clone size derive from that table, while D and trimming were established from the DNA sequence. The sample contains several thousand clones, approximately 45% of them found a single time. Together, the top ten hold roughly 7.1% of the sample.

V was cut back by 2 bases and J by 0 bases, leaving a gap of 7 bases between them. As encoded in the germline V gene (reference sequence), CDR1 is KGHPV while CDR2 is FQNQEV. The CDR3 holds 14 amino acids from the cysteine to the phenylalanine. Sequencing covers 39 bases of the CDR3, shown here with the frame starting at base 1. The time point label corresponds to: mouse harvest day 7 after allogeneic transplant. Each mouse graft consisted of 10^7 T-cell-depleted bone marrow cells plus 10^6 splenic CD5+ T cells and was given by tail vein injection. Mouse GVHD was modeled in a major MHC-mismatch B6 (H2b) into BALB/c (H2d) model, with tissues profiled at day 7 or 14. On day 7 or 14 post-transplant, mouse tissues and retro-orbital blood were harvested with separate sterile tools for each animal, and livers were flushed beforehand. Before genomic DNA was isolated with the DNeasy Blood & Tissue Kit, mouse tissues were minced with razor blades in buffered saline.

A word on this clone: Its antigen is not yet known. For this receptor, the gene names and germline sequences are taken from the mouse. The CDR3 end is not reached by the read, which stops 1 residue before it; the germline J gene fills it in.

This clonotype was obtained from a female BALB/c mouse given C57BL/6 T cells with graft-versus-host disease after an allogeneic hematopoietic cell transplant. The sequenced sample was gut tissue. The chain is assembled from TRBV26 and TRBJ1-1; the D gene remains uncertain. CDR3 DNA, as far as it was read: TGTGCCAGCAGTCTGGAGGTTGCAAACACAGAAGTCTTC. Translated, it reads CASSLEVANTEVF. The complete CDR3 protein is CASSLEVANTEVFF.